This T cell receptor (beta chain) comes out of a study of shared clonotypes between healthy human individuals. General study findings and limits: Shared clonotypes across all four donors exceeded non-shared ones in generation probability. Four donors had 5% to 6% of their naive CD4 clonotypes in common.

The CDR3 length is 14 residues. Germline values: CDR1 MGHRA, CDR2 YSYEKL. The trim removed 1 base at V and 8 bases at J, leaving 6 bases unmatched. As defined, naive CD8 cells were CD45RO-negative and positively selected for CCR7, with terminally differentiated effector memory CD45RA+ cells excluded. On this clone: The antigen is undetermined.

Libraries were prepared by immunoSEQ multiplex PCR; TCRdb keeps only in-frame clonotypes and omits some of them. Of nearly 600,000 clones in the sample, nearly 97% were seen once. Input material: naive CD8+ T cells sorted from blood. The gene calls are TRBV4-1 and TRBJ1-2; 8 positions agree with TRBD1. The sequence derives from a young woman in good health. In DNA form, the CDR3 reads TGCGCCAGCAGCCAAGGGGCAGGGGGCTCAGGCTACACCTTC. The encoded protein is CASSQGAGGSGYTF.